This TCR beta chain was profiled in a study of identical twins (dated by TCRdb to the mid-2010s). As for the study more broadly: TCR alpha and beta repertoires from monozygotic twins, unrelated adults of various ages and cord blood were deep-sequenced to test whether fetal clonotypes persist. To rule out contamination, replicate twin experiments were performed at different times with different library preparation protocols. Results the study describes overall, beyond this receptor: Compared with coincidental sharing between unrelated individuals, out-of-frame TCR alpha sequences shared between twins showed an excess of sequences with low generation probability. Conclusions relied on cross-sectional statistical analysis, since the same donors could not be followed over many years. Out-of-frame TCR alpha sharing in monozygotic twins was systematically underestimated by recombination models, whereas sharing between unrelated individuals was in agreement with the recombination models. Abundant cord blood beta clonotypes had fewer insertions, young adult naive repertoires showed a similar but weaker trend, and memory repertoires showed no such trend. Zero-insertion analyses could be partly confounded by invariant T cells such as MAIT and iNKT, though diverse VJ usage argued against such confounding for most clonotypes. The excess sharing between twins in beta out-of-frame sequences was weaker because fewer shared sequences reduced the signal-to-noise ratio.

CDR1 and CDR2 are drawn from the germline V gene: MDHEN, SYDVKM. V is cut back by 3 bases and J by 5 bases, with 10 bases in the junction unmatched. Inclusive of the bounding cysteine and phenylalanine, the CDR3 is 16 residues long. The DNA shown is the 48-base CDR3, in frame from base 1. The method was 5' RACE. The data were produced on an Illumina HiSeq 2000. A universal primer binding site was introduced by template switching, and a unique molecular identifier was present in the final cDNA, enabling accurate counting of TCR cDNA molecules. Specific primers in the conserved constant-segment region were used to synthesize first-strand cDNA for TCR alpha and beta chains. To control for contamination, every cDNA library carried two barcodes: a SMART-Mk sample barcode plus Illumina barcodes. TruSeq adapter sequences and Illumina sample barcodes were added in two successive PCR steps. The TCR alpha and beta cDNA libraries were sequenced on the Illumina HiSeq platform using custom primers. The authors' analysis ran thus. MiGEC was used to process raw reads and extract unique molecular identifiers, and MiXCR was used to find CDR3 positions. For each individual, recombination models were inferred using an EM algorithm with the repgenHMM and IGoR tools. Shared clonotype analysis was performed with the tcR package in R, normalizing sharing by the product of cloneset sizes. Out-of-frame nonproductive sequences were analyzed to study raw recombination free of thymic and clonal selection effects. TCRdb reworked the public reads: Q25 trimming with fastp, MiXCR clone assembly, productive beta chains retained. When rows share a CDR3 protein, they turn into one entry using the most common DNA and genes. These V and J calls derive from TCRdb rather than the authors' analysis. The sample table records around 1.7 million distinct CDR3 sequences; more than 30% of these occur just once. 0.27% of the sample belongs to the ten largest clones.

Concerning this clonotype itself: No cognate antigen has been identified for it. No clone much larger than this one lies a single base away; base qualities are absent.

Every donor was a healthy Caucasian. The sequence came from a newborn girl in good health. The specimen was cord blood. Here the chain combines TRBV28 and TRBJ2-1; 7 junctional bases match TRBD2. The nucleotide sequence is TGTGCCAGCAGTTTGTGGGGCGGGGGAGGGAACAATGAGCAGTTCTTC. Its protein product is CASSLWGGGGNNEQFF. Extended through the reference TRBV28 and TRBJ2-1 proteins, this CDR3 yields the full variable domain: DVKVTQSSRYLVKRTGEKVFLECVQDMDHENMFWYRQDPGLGLRLIYFSYDVKMKEKGDIPEGYSVSREKKERFSLILESASTNQTSMYLCASSLWGGGGNNEQFFGPGTRLTVL.